These 15 T cell receptor beta chains originate from one sample sequenced in a study of blood T cell repertoires in COVID-19. Assay: immunoSEQ multiplex PCR; the TCRdb copy retains only in-frame clones and omits some. This table has 65,000 to 75,000 clones, more than 75% appearing once. Material for sequencing was peripheral blood. The receptors come from a woman aged 80 or older with active or convalescent COVID-19.

The V call is TRBV29-1, the J call TRBJ2-2, with a tentative D call TRBD2 (5 bases). V was cut by 5 bases and J by 5 bases, with 15 bases left in between. The germline V gene encodes CDR1 SQVTM and CDR2 ANQGSEA. The CDR3 has 14 residues. The DNA for the CDR3 is TGCAGCGTTCGCTTCCGGACTCTTACCGGGGAGCTGTTTTTT. Amino acids: CSVRFRTLTGELFF.

The chain is built from TRBV5-1 and TRBJ2-1; D is unclear. Trimming shortened V by 5 bases and J by 10 bases, and 10 bases separated the two germline ends. The germline CDR1 and CDR2 sequences are SGHRS and YFSETQ. CDR3 length: 11 amino acids. The DNA of the CDR3 is TGCGCCAGCAGTTTAGACACAGAGCAGTTCTTC. This codes for CASSLDTEQFF. Supplemented by reference TRBV5-1 and TRBJ2-1, the full variable domain reads KAGVTQTPRYLIKTRGQQVTLSCSPISGHRSVSWYQQTPGQGLQFLFEYFSETQRNKGNFPGRFSGRQFSNSRSEMNVSTLELGDSALYLCASSLDTEQFFGPGTRLTVL.

V gene TRBV30 combines with J gene TRBJ1-3; D remains ambiguous. V was cut by 4 bases and J by 4 bases, with 5 bases left in between. Germline CDR1 reads GTSNPN; CDR2 reads SVGIG (reference sequence). CDR3 size: 11 residues. CDR3 sequence (DNA): TGTGCCTGGATCGTCGGAAACACCATATATTTT. Protein sequence: CAWIVGNTIYF. Variable domain in full (rest from reference TRBV30 and TRBJ1-3): SQTIHQWPATLVQPVGSPLSLECTVEGTSNPNLYWYRQAAGRGLQLLFYSVGIGQISSEVPQNLSASRPQDRQFILSSKKLLLSDSGFYLCAWIVGNTIYFGEGSWLTVV.

This clone appeared a single time. This chain uses TRBV6-5 with TRBJ1-6, with D possibly TRBD1 on 6 matching bases. Trimming shortened V by 2 bases and J by 8 bases, and 13 bases separated the two germline ends. The germline gives CDR1 MNHEY, CDR2 SVGAGI. This CDR3 is 15 amino acids long. The CDR3 is CASSYATGLDSPLHF. DNA of the CDR3: TGTGCCAGCAGTTACGCAACAGGGCTGGATTCACCCCTCCACTTT.

The chain combines TRBV3-1 (or the pseudogene TRBV3-2) with TRBJ2-5; TRBD2 agrees at 13 bases. Germline assignment: CDR1 LGHDT and CDR2 YNNKEL (reference sequence). V shed 4 bases, J shed 5 bases, and the junction held 7 bases outside the gene matches. The CDR3 is 16 residues long. CDR3 in DNA: TGTGCCAGCAGCCCCACTAGCGGGGGGGTCCGGGAGACCCAGTACTTC. It yields the protein CASSPTSGGVRETQYF.

The genes are TRBV29-1 and TRBJ1-1; possible D gene TRBD1, 6 bases. Between the trimmed V and J ends, which lost 3 bases and 10 bases, there was a span of 18 bases. This CDR3 has 13 residues. Germline CDR1 reads SQVTM; CDR2 reads ANQGSEA. Here the CDR3 DNA reads TGCAGCGTTGACTCGACAGGACGGGATGGAGCTTTCTTT. Translating it yields CSVDSTGRDGAFF.

This chain joins TRBV6-5 and TRBJ2-2, with 10 bases aligning to TRBD1. Trimming cost V 4 bases and J 7 bases; bases outside gene matches: 9. CDR3 length: 16 residues. Germline V gene data show CDR1 as MNHEY and CDR2 as SVGAGI. Here the CDR3 reads CASSSPGQGRNGELFF. The DNA for the CDR3 is TGTGCCAGCAGTTCGCCGGGACAGGGGCGTAACGGGGAGCTGTTTTTT.

This clone was counted once. The V call is TRBV7-2, the J call TRBJ2-5, with 13 bases lining up with TRBD2. Unmatched junction bases numbered 9, after V lost 5 bases and J lost 9 bases. The CDR3 is 15 amino acids. CDR1 is SGHTA and CDR2 is FQGNSA in the germline V gene. CDR3 residues: CASSPMTSGGISQYF. CDR3 nucleotides: TGTGCCAGCAGCCCAATGACTAGCGGGGGGATATCCCAGTACTTC.

The V and J genes are TRBV30 and TRBJ1-1; D perhaps matches TRBD1 (5 bases). Germline V lookup: CDR1 GTSNPN, CDR2 SVGIG (reference sequence). The CDR3 covers 15 residues. Trimming took off 4 bases at V and 5 bases at J, with 20 bases between the two ends. DNA of the CDR3: TGTGCCTGGATAGCAGGGAAGGTAGTAAATACTGAAGCTTTCTTT. Translated: CAWIAGKVVNTEAFF.

The chain combines TRBV5-4 with TRBJ1-2; D is perhaps TRBD1 (5 bases). The V end was cut by 0 bases, the J end by 6 bases, with 9 bases between. This CDR3 comprises 13 residues. The V gene's germline CDR1 is SGHNT and CDR2 YYREEE (reference sequence). CDR3: CASSLALRDGYTF. The CDR3 nucleotides read TGTGCCAGCAGCTTGGCCCTCAGGGATGGCTACACCTTC.

V is TRBV25-1 and J is TRBJ1-6; D gene uncertain. Trimming took off 5 bases at V and 10 bases at J, with 18 bases between the two ends. The CDR3 loop spans 15 amino acids. CDR1 is MGHDK and CDR2 is SYGVNS in the germline V gene. The CDR3 coding sequence is TGTGCCAGCAGTCCCTCCAGATCCTTGAGGTCACCCCTCCACTTT. Encoded protein: CASSPSRSLRSPLHF.

V and J are TRBV19 and TRBJ1-2; 8 bases are shared with TRBD1. V trimming: 2 bases; J trimming: 2 bases; junction bases outside the gene matches: 4. In germline, CDR1 is LNHDA, CDR2 SQIVND (reference sequence). This CDR3 is 15 amino acids long. The CDR3 spells CASSIRTGPNYGYTF. The CDR3 nucleotides read TGTGCCAGTAGTATAAGGACAGGGCCAAACTATGGCTACACCTTC.

This chain uses TRBV27 with TRBJ1-4; 7 bases match TRBD1. The CDR3 covers 15 residues. Trimming cost V 4 bases and J 10 bases; bases outside gene matches: 12. Germline loops: CDR1 MNHEY, CDR2 SMNVEV (reference sequence). CDR3 region: CASSSPFTTGAKLFF. The CDR3 nucleotides read TGTGCCAGCAGTTCCCCATTCACCACAGGGGCAAAACTGTTTTTT.

This chain joins TRBV5-1 and TRBJ2-7; D is perhaps TRBD2 (6 bases). Germline V gene sequence: CDR1 SGHRS, CDR2 YFSETQ. V lost 2 bases to trimming and J lost 6 bases, with 18 bases between them. This CDR3 is built from 15 residues. Here the CDR3 DNA reads TGCGCCAGCAGCTTATTTCGACTAGGAAACGGCGAGCAGTACTTC. Translating gives CASSLFRLGNGEQYF.

The chain has TRBV9 and TRBJ1-2; 8 nucleotides match TRBD1. The CDR3 has 15 residues. Germline lookup yields CDR1 SGDLS and CDR2 YYNGEE. V shed 3 bases, J shed 4 bases, and the junction held 8 bases outside the gene matches. The CDR3 bases are TGTGCCAGCAGCGCTAATTACAGGGGGTCCTATGGCTACACCTTC. This gives the protein CASSANYRGSYGYTF.